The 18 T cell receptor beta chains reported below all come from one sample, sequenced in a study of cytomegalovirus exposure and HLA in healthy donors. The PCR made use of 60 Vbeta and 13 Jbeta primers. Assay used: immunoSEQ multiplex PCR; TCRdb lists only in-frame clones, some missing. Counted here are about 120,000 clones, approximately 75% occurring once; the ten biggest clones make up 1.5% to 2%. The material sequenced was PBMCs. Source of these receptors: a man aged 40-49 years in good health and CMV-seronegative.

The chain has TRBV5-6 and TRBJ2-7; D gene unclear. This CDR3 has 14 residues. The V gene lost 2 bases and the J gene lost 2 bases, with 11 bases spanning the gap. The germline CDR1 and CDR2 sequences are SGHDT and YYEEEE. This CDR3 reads CASSFEYATYEQYF. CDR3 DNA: TGTGCCAGCAGCTTTGAGTATGCCACCTACGAGCAGTACTTC. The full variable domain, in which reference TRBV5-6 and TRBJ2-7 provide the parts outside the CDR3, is DAGVTQSPTHLIKTRGQQVTLRCSPKSGHDTVSWYQQALGQGPQFIFQYYEEEERQRGNFPDRFSGHQFPNYSSELNVNALLLGDSALYLCASSFEYATYEQYFGPGTRLTVT.

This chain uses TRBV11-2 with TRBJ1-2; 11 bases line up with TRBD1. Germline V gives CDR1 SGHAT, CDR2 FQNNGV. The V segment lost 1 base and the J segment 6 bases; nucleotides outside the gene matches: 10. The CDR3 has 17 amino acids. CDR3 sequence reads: CASSLVASPGQGDGYTF. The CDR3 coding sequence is TGTGCCAGCAGCTTAGTTGCCTCTCCGGGACAGGGGGATGGCTACACCTTC. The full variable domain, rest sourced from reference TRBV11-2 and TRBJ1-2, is EAGVAQSPRYKIIEKRQSVAFWCNPISGHATLYWYQQILGQGPKLLIQFQNNGVVDDSQLPKDRFSAERLKGVDSTLKIQPAKLEDSAVYLCASSLVASPGQGDGYTFGSGTRLTVV.

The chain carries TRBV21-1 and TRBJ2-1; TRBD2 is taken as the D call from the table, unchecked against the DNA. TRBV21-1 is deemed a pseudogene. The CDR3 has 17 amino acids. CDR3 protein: CASSKTPGYGFDNEQFF. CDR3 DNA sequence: TGTGCCAGCAGCAAAACCCCGGGGTACGGATTTGACAATGAGCAGTTCTTC.

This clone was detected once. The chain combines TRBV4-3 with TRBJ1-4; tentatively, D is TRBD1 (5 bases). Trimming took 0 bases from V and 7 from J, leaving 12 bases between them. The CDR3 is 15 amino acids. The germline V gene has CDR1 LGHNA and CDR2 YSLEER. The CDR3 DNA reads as TGCGCCAGCAGCCAAGAGGTAACAGGTGGTGAAAAACTGTTTTTT. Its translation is CASSQEVTGGEKLFF.

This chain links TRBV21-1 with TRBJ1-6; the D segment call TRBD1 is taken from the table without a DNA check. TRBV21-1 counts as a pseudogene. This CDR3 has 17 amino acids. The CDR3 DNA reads TGTGCCAGCAGCAAAATGGGCAGAGACCCCTATAATTCACCCCTCCACTTT. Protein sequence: CASSKMGRDPYNSPLHF.

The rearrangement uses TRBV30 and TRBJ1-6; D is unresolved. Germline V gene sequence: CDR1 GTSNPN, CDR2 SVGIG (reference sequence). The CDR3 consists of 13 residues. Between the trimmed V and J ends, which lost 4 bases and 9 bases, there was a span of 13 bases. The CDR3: CAWTIGATSPLHF. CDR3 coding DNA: TGTGCCTGGACCATTGGAGCTACTTCACCCCTCCACTTT. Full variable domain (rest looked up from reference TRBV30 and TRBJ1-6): SQTIHQWPATLVQPVGSPLSLECTVEGTSNPNLYWYRQAAGRGLQLLFYSVGIGQISSEVPQNLSASRPQDRQFILSSKKLLLSDSGFYLCAWTIGATSPLHFGNGTRLTVT.

The CDR3 here is CASSLARDSYEQYF. CDR3 nucleotide sequence: TGTGCCAGCAGCTTAGCCCGTGACAGCTACGAGCAGTACTTC. This chain uses TRBV7-2 with TRBJ2-7; the D gene is possibly TRBD1 (5 bases). Trimming left V 0 bases short and J 3 bases short, with 9 bases between. The germline V gene encodes CDR1 SGHTA and CDR2 FQGNSA. The CDR3 has 14 amino acids.

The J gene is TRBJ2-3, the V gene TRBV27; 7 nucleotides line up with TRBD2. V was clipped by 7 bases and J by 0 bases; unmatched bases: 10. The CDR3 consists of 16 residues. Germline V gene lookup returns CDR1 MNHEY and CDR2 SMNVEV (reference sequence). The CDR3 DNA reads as TGTGCCAGCAACCTAGCGGTCACGACGAGCACAGATACGCAGTATTTT. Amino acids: CASNLAVTTSTDTQYF.

DNA of the CDR3: TGTGCCACCAGCAGCGGGAGAAGGGAGACCCAGTACTTC. It is translated as CATSSGRRETQYF. V gene TRBV15 combines with J gene TRBJ2-5; tentative D call: TRBD2 (6 bases). Per germline, CDR1 LNHNV and CDR2 YYDKDF (reference sequence). The CDR3 contains 13 residues. V lost 3 bases, J lost 5 bases, and 10 bases lay in between.

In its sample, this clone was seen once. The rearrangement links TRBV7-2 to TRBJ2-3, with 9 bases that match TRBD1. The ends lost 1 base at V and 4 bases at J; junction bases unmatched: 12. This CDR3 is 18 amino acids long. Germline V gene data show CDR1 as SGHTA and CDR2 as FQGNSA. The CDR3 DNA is TGTGCCAGCAGCTTAGTAGGGGCGACAGGGGGGGTCGCAGATACGCAGTATTTT. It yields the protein CASSLVGATGGVADTQYF.

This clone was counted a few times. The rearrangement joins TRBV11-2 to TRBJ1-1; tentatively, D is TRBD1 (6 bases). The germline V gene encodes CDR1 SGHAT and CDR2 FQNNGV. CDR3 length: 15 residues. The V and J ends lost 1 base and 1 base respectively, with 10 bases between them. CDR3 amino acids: CASSLVPTGNTEAFF. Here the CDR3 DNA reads TGTGCCAGCAGCTTAGTCCCGACAGGGAACACTGAAGCTTTCTTT.

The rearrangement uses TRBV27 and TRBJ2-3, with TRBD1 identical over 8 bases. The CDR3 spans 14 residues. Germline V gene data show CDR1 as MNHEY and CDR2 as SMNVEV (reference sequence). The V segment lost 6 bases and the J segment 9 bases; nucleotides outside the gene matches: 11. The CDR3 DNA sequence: TGTGCCAGCAGCTACGCCGGACAGGGAATGACGCAGTATTTT. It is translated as CASSYAGQGMTQYF.

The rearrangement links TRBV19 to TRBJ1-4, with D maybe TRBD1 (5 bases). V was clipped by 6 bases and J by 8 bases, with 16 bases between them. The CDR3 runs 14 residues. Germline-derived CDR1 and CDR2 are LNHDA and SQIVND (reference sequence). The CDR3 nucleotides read TGTGCCAGTAGCCCGGGTCAGGGTGGGGAAAAACTGTTTTTT. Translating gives CASSPGQGGEKLFF.

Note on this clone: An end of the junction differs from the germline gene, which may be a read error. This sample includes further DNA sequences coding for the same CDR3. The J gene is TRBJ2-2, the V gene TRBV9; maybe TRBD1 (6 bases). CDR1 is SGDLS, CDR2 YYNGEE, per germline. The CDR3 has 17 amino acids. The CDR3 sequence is CASSVRRTGLNTGELFF. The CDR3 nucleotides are TGTGCCAGTAGCGTACGTAGAACAGGGTTGAACACCGGGGAGCTGTTTTTT.

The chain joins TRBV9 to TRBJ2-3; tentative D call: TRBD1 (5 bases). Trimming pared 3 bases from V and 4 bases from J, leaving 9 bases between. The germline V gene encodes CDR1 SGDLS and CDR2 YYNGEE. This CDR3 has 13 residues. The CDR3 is CASSAPTADTQYF. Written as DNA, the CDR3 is TGTGCCAGCAGCGCTCCGACAGCAGATACGCAGTATTTT.

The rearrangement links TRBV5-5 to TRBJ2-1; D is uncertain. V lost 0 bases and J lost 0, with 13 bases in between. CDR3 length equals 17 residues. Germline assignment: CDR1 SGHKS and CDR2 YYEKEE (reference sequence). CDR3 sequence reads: CASSLDQTTSSYNEQFF. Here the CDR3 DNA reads TGTGCCAGCAGCTTGGACCAGACAACGAGCTCCTACAATGAGCAGTTCTTC.

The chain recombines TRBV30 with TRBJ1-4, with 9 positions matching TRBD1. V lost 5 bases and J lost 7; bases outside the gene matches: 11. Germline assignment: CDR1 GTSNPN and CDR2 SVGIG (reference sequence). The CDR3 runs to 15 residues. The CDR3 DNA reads TGTGCCTGGGAACAACCACAGGGGGCCGGTGAAAAACTGTTTTTT. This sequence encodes CAWEQPQGAGEKLFF.

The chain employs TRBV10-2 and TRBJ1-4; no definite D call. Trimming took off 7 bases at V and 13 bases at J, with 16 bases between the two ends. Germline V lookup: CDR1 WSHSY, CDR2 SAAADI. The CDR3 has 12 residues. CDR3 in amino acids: CASTCKATLLFF. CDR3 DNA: TGCGCCAGCACATGTAAAGCTACGCTACTGTTTTTT.